A single sample is the source of the 30 T cell receptor beta chains below, sequenced in a study of OX40 agonist ivuxolimab in advanced cancers. Sequenced by immunoSEQ multiplex PCR; TCRdb stores in-frame clones only, minus some. The sample yields about 82,000 clones, 90% to 95% seen once. The sequenced sample was CD4+ or CD8+ T cells sorted from blood, obtained in a trial of the OX40 agonist ivuxolimab. The source is an adult with an advanced solid tumor such as melanoma, head and neck, liver or kidney cancer.

The chain employs TRBV5-8 and TRBJ1-1; 8 bases are shared with TRBD1. V trimming: 2 bases; J trimming: 1 base; junction bases outside the gene matches: 10. CDR3 length equals 17 residues. Germline-derived CDR1 and CDR2 are SGHTS and YDEGEE. The CDR3 region is CASSLGTGGTRNTEAFF. CDR3 DNA sequence: TGTGCCAGCAGCTTAGGGACAGGTGGTACCCGGAACACTGAAGCTTTCTTT.

V gene TRBV11-2 combines with J gene TRBJ2-1; 8 nucleotides agree with TRBD2. The CDR3 length is 15 residues. V was pared by 1 base and J by 3 bases, with 2 bases of the junction left unmatched. Germline V gene lookup returns CDR1 SGHAT and CDR2 FQNNGV. The CDR3 here is CASSLAGGDYNEQFF. The DNA for the CDR3 is TGTGCCAGCAGCTTAGCGGGAGGGGACTACAATGAGCAGTTCTTC.

The chain carries TRBV11-2 and TRBJ2-1; D is perhaps TRBD1 (6 bases). The V gene lost 5 bases and the J gene lost 10 bases, with 15 bases spanning the gap. Germline V gives CDR1 SGHAT, CDR2 FQNNGV. This CDR3 has 13 residues. The CDR3 region has the DNA TGTGCCAGCAGCCCTCAACAGGGTTCCGAGCAGTTCTTC. Protein sequence: CASSPQQGSEQFF.

The J gene is TRBJ1-4, the V gene TRBV6-5; D remains unclear. CDR3 length: 14 residues. Trimming took off 5 bases at V and 5 bases at J, with 12 bases between the two ends. Germline CDR1 and CDR2: MNHEY and SVGAGI. The CDR3 sequence: CASSVSNTNEKLFF. CDR3 DNA: TGTGCCAGCAGTGTTTCAAATACGAATGAAAAACTGTTTTTT.

The chain employs TRBV7-3 and TRBJ2-3, with a possible D match to TRBD2 (5 bases). This CDR3 spans 15 amino acids. V was pared by 0 bases and J by 0 bases, with 7 bases between. In germline, CDR1 is SGHTA, CDR2 FQGTGA. CDR3 nucleotides: TGTGCCAGCAGCTTAACTAGCGTAAGCACAGATACGCAGTATTTT. Protein product: CASSLTSVSTDTQYF.

The J gene is TRBJ2-2, the V gene TRBV29-1; 9 bases agree with TRBD2. After removal of 4 bases from V and 7 bases from J, the junction contained 10 bases not matched to a gene. Germline-derived CDR1 and CDR2 are SQVTM and ANQGSEA. CDR3 length: 15 residues. The CDR3 nucleotides read TGCAGCGTTGTCACGGTAGCGGGAGTTGGCGGGGAGCTGTTTTTT. Translation gives CSVVTVAGVGGELFF.

The V gene is TRBV2, the J gene TRBJ2-5, with D possibly being TRBD1 (7 bases). Deletions cut 4 bases from V and 0 bases from J, with 15 bases between. The CDR3 has 16 amino acids. The germline gives CDR1 SNHLY, CDR2 FYNNEI. CDR3 loop: CASSGRGQDYQETQYF. CDR3 nucleotide sequence: TGTGCCAGCAGTGGGAGGGGGCAGGACTACCAAGAGACCCAGTACTTC.

V usage is TRBV14 and J usage is TRBJ2-1; D is unresolved. Germline CDR1 reads SGHDN; CDR2 reads FVKESK. The CDR3 has 14 residues. Between the trimmed V and J ends, which lost 4 bases and 5 bases, there was a span of 12 bases. The CDR3 protein is CASSLKRRNNEQFF. The CDR3 region has the DNA TGTGCCAGCAGCCTGAAACGACGAAACAATGAGCAGTTCTTC.

The V and J genes are TRBV9 and TRBJ2-6; D possibly matches TRBD1 or TRBD2 (5 bases each). V gave up 4 bases and J gave up 4 bases, with 21 bases separating them. Germline loops: CDR1 SGDLS, CDR2 YYNGEE. This CDR3 has 18 amino acids. CDR3 DNA: TGTGCCAGCAGCCCCCAGATGGGGGTCTTGGGAGGGGCCAACGTCCTGACTTTC. Translated: CASSPQMGVLGGANVLTF.

This chain joins TRBV18 and TRBJ2-7, with D perhaps being TRBD1 or TRBD2 (5 bases each). This CDR3 is 15 amino acids long. CDR1 is KGHSH and CDR2 is LQKENI in the germline V gene. V was shortened by 0 bases and J by 3 bases, with 12 bases between the two germline ends. CDR3 amino acids: CASSPPVGVGYEQYF. The DNA of the CDR3 is TGTGCCAGCTCACCACCGGTGGGGGTGGGCTACGAGCAGTACTTC. The full variable domain, in which reference TRBV18 and TRBJ2-7 provide the parts outside the CDR3, is NAGVMQNPRHLVRRRGQEARLRCSPMKGHSHVYWYRQLPEEGLKFMVYLQKENIIDESGMPKERFSAEFPKEGPSILRIQQVVRGDSAAYFCASSPPVGVGYEQYFGPGTRLTVT.

The chain joins TRBV6-7 to TRBJ1-2; 7 nucleotides agree with TRBD1. TRBV6-7 is noted as an ORF with a role that remains uncertain. CDR3 size: 12 residues. The V and J ends lost 5 bases and 8 bases, in that order; junction bases with no gene match: 5. CDR3 in DNA: TGTGCCAGCAGTGGGACAGACAACGGCTACACCTTC. Translating gives CASSGTDNGYTF.

The chain carries TRBV6-6 and TRBJ2-7; D is ambiguous. The CDR3 has 12 amino acids. The ends were cut back, 6 bases at V and 2 bases at J, with 8 bases in the middle. Germline CDR1 MNHNY, CDR2 SVGAGI (reference sequence). The CDR3 spells CASRAHTYEQYF. In DNA, the CDR3 is TGTGCCAGCAGGGCACATACCTACGAGCAGTACTTC.

This clone was counted a few times. This rearrangement joins TRBV11-2 to TRBJ1-5; D is unresolved. The germline V gene has CDR1 SGHAT and CDR2 FQNNGV. The CDR3 is 13 amino acids. Trimming cost V 1 base and J 5 bases, with 6 bases left between them. In DNA, the CDR3 is TGTGCCAGCAGCTTAGCCGCGGATCAGCCCCAGCATTTT. It is translated as CASSLAADQPQHF.

The chain carries TRBV13 and TRBJ2-2; D gene ambiguous. The CDR3 contains 14 residues. Between the trimmed V and J ends, which lost 2 bases and 5 bases, there was a span of 9 bases. The germline CDR1 and CDR2 sequences are PRHDT and FYEKMQ (reference sequence). The CDR3 DNA is TGTGCCAGCAGCTTAAAGGGAAGGACCGGGGAGCTGTTTTTT. As protein: CASSLKGRTGELFF.

In this sample, this clone turned up a few times. The V gene is TRBV5-6, the J gene TRBJ2-5, with 9 bases fitting TRBD2. V was pared by 4 bases and J by 4 bases, with 11 bases of the junction left unmatched. Germline CDR1 SGHDT, CDR2 YYEEEE. This CDR3 spans 16 amino acids. The CDR3 reads CASSPITAGGRETQYF. DNA for the CDR3: TGTGCCAGCAGCCCGATTACGGCGGGAGGGAGAGAGACCCAGTACTTC.

The V gene is TRBV19, the J gene TRBJ2-4; D is perhaps TRBD1 (5 bases). This CDR3 is built from 16 residues. V shed 2 bases and J shed 2 bases, with 13 bases lying between them. From germline, CDR1 is LNHDA and CDR2 SQIVND (reference sequence). The CDR3: CASSIMGRGTKNIQYF. In DNA, the CDR3 is TGTGCCAGTAGTATAATGGGTAGGGGCACCAAAAACATTCAGTACTTC.

DNA of the CDR3: TGTGCCATCACGGCTAGCGGGAAGACCGGGGAGCTGTTTTTT. It yields the protein CAITASGKTGELFF. The V gene is TRBV10-3, the J gene TRBJ2-2, with 9 bases lining up with TRBD2. CDR1 and CDR2 (germline): ENHRY, SYGVKD. After removal of 7 bases from V and 5 bases from J, the junction contained 5 bases not matched to a gene. The CDR3 consists of 14 residues.

This chain links TRBV2 with TRBJ2-1, with TRBD2 as a possible D gene (6 bases). The CDR3 has 15 residues. CDR1 and CDR2 from the germline V gene are SNHLY and FYNNEI. Trimming removed 3 bases from V and 0 bases from J, with 9 bases in between. The CDR3, as DNA: TGTGCCAGCAGTGAGGCGACTAGCTCCTACAATGAGCAGTTCTTC. It yields the protein CASSEATSSYNEQFF.

The chain joins TRBV7-2 to TRBJ2-7; either TRBD1 or TRBD2 may supply D (5 bases each). The CDR3 covers 12 residues. V was clipped by 5 bases and J by 5 bases, with 10 bases between them. In germline, CDR1 is SGHTA, CDR2 FQGNSA. CDR3 sequence reads: CASSPWDHEQYF. The CDR3 DNA follows: TGTGCCAGCAGCCCCTGGGACCACGAGCAGTACTTC.

The chain is built from TRBV30 and TRBJ2-7; a possible D gene is TRBD2 (7 bases). The CDR3 is 15 residues long. Trimming removed 2 bases from V and 9 bases from J, with 23 bases in between. The germline V gene encodes CDR1 GTSNPN and CDR2 SVGIG (reference sequence). The CDR3 spells CAWSIRGGILRRQYF. The CDR3 DNA reads as TGTGCCTGGAGTATAAGGGGGGGGATCCTACGAAGGCAGTACTTC.

This clone has just one count. This chain links TRBV28 with TRBJ1-5; D is ambiguous. Germline V gene data show CDR1 as MDHEN and CDR2 as SYDVKM. Trimming cost V 6 bases and J 0 bases, with 6 bases left between them. CDR3 length equals 13 residues. The CDR3 sequence: CASSSPSNQPQHF. In nucleotides, the CDR3 is TGTGCCAGCAGCTCCCCTAGCAATCAGCCCCAGCATTTT.

V is TRBV19 and J is TRBJ1-1, with D perhaps TRBD1 (5 bases). The CDR3 has 13 residues. Germline-derived CDR1 and CDR2 are LNHDA and SQIVND (reference sequence). Trimming shortened V by 5 bases and J by 7 bases, and 14 bases separated the two germline ends. This CDR3 reads CASSRDREGEAFF. The CDR3 DNA follows: TGTGCCAGTAGTCGGGACCGAGAGGGTGAAGCTTTCTTT. Drawing the rest from reference TRBV19 and TRBJ1-1, the complete variable domain is DGGITQSPKYLFRKEGQNVTLSCEQNLNHDAMYWYRQDPGQGLRLIYYSQIVNDFQKGDIAEGYSVSREKKESFPLTVTSAQKNPTAFYLCASSRDREGEAFFGQGTRLTVV.

The rearrangement uses TRBV18 and TRBJ1-2; D possibly corresponds to TRBD1 (5 bases). Trimming took off 3 bases at V and 3 bases at J, with 17 bases between the two ends. CDR3 length equals 16 residues. Per the germline V gene, CDR1 is KGHSH and CDR2 is LQKENI. In DNA form, the CDR3 reads TGTGCCAGCTCACCTCCACAGGCCCAAGGGGACTATGGCTACACCTTC. Encoded protein: CASSPPQAQGDYGYTF. Complete variable domain (other parts from reference TRBV18 and TRBJ1-2): NAGVMQNPRHLVRRRGQEARLRCSPMKGHSHVYWYRQLPEEGLKFMVYLQKENIIDESGMPKERFSAEFPKEGPSILRIQQVVRGDSAAYFCASSPPQAQGDYGYTFGSGTRLTVV.

The V gene is TRBV6-1, the J gene TRBJ2-3; possible D gene TRBD1, 6 bases. There are 13 residues in the CDR3. V gave up 11 bases and J gave up 2 bases, with 14 bases separating them. Germline CDR1 reads MNHNS; CDR2 reads SASEGT. The CDR3 protein is CALAGQLTDTQYF. In nucleotides, the CDR3 is TGTGCCCTCGCCGGACAGCTCACAGATACGCAGTATTTT.

The J gene is TRBJ2-2, the V gene TRBV4-3, with 9 bases that match TRBD2. Germline CDR1 and CDR2: LGHNA and YSLEER. J gave up 7 bases and V 6 bases, and 6 bases lay outside the gene matches. The CDR3 covers 14 residues. DNA of the CDR3: TGCGCCAGCAGTTTAGCGGGAGACATCGGGGAGCTGTTTTTT. This sequence encodes CASSLAGDIGELFF.

The genes are TRBV11-2 and TRBJ1-1; the D is unclear. Trimming pared 1 base from V and 3 bases from J, leaving 6 bases between. This CDR3 spans 13 amino acids. CDR1 and CDR2 from the germline V gene are SGHAT and FQNNGV. The DNA for the CDR3 is TGTGCCAGCAGCTTAGCGGGTTACACTGAAGCTTTCTTT. This codes for CASSLAGYTEAFF.

This clone was recorded a few times. The rearrangement uses TRBV2 and TRBJ2-5; TRBD2 might be the D (6 bases). Trimming pared 4 bases from V and 2 bases from J, leaving 20 bases between. The CDR3 is 17 residues long. The germline V gene encodes CDR1 SNHLY and CDR2 FYNNEI. The CDR3 sequence is CASSARPGLDRQETQYF. The CDR3 DNA follows: TGTGCCAGCAGTGCTCGACCGGGACTTGACCGTCAAGAGACCCAGTACTTC. Variable domain in full (rest from reference TRBV2 and TRBJ2-5): EPEVTQTPSHQVTQMGQEVILRCVPISNHLYFYWYRQILGQKVEFLVSFYNNEISEKSEIFDDQFSVERPDGSNFTLKIRSTKLEDSAMYFCASSARPGLDRQETQYFGPGTRLLVL.

The V gene is TRBV5-1, the J gene TRBJ2-7, with 10 bases identical to TRBD1. The CDR3 contains 15 residues. With 3 bases clipped from V and 4 bases from J, the junction kept 7 bases outside the gene matches. Germline V lookup: CDR1 SGHRS, CDR2 YFSETQ. CDR3 amino acids: CASSWDDRGPYEQYF. CDR3 DNA: TGCGCCAGCAGCTGGGACGACAGGGGGCCTTACGAGCAGTACTTC.

V and J are TRBV4-1 and TRBJ2-1; 10 positions agree with TRBD2. The junction had 7 bases not matched to a gene; V was cut back by 2 bases and J by 6 bases. The CDR3 covers 16 residues. CDR1 and CDR2 (germline): MGHRA, YSYEKL. DNA of the CDR3: TGCGCCAGCAGCCAATCTAGCGGGAGAGCAATCAATGAGCAGTTCTTC. Its protein product is CASSQSSGRAINEQFF.

Written as DNA, the CDR3 is TGTGCCAGCAGTTCCCTAGCGGCAGGCGAGGGAGATACGCAGTATTTT. Encoded protein: CASSSLAAGEGDTQYF. The gene calls are TRBV6-5 and TRBJ2-3, with TRBD2 matching 7 bases. Germline CDR1 MNHEY, CDR2 SVGAGI. The CDR3 loop spans 16 amino acids. V lost 4 bases to trimming and J lost 5 bases; unmatched junction nucleotides: 12.